There are a few counts of the clone carrying this TCR beta chain. What it recognizes is unknown. It was approximately 10 milliliters of peripheral blood that were drawn from each donor. These data are taken from a study of blood T cells in healthy people across ages. Study-wide points: A greater number of naive CD4+ cells and higher diversity distinguished long-lived donors from aged donors. There was no known CMV status for donors, so expanded clonotype changes were possibly confounded.

It was with a sample-barcoded 5' primer and a J-beta primer mix that a second PCR of roughly 6 to 12 cycles was run. TCRdb itself ran the 5' RACE reads through MiXCR, one entry per CDR3 protein. The sample yields approximately 1.5 million distinct CDR3 sequences, roughly 43% seen once. This TCR was recovered from a woman aged 18-30 years in good health. The sequencing sample was made of blood.

In DNA form, the CDR3 reads TGTGCCAGCAGTTCCTCCGGACTAGCGGGGGTGGCGCAGTATTTT. It specifies CASSSSGLAGVAQYF. The chain couples TRBV6-6 to TRBJ2-3, with TRBD2 identical over 13 bases. The CDR3 loop spans 15 amino acids. The germline gives CDR1 MNHNY, CDR2 SVGAGI (reference sequence). J was trimmed by 10 bases and V by 4 bases; bases with no gene match: 8.